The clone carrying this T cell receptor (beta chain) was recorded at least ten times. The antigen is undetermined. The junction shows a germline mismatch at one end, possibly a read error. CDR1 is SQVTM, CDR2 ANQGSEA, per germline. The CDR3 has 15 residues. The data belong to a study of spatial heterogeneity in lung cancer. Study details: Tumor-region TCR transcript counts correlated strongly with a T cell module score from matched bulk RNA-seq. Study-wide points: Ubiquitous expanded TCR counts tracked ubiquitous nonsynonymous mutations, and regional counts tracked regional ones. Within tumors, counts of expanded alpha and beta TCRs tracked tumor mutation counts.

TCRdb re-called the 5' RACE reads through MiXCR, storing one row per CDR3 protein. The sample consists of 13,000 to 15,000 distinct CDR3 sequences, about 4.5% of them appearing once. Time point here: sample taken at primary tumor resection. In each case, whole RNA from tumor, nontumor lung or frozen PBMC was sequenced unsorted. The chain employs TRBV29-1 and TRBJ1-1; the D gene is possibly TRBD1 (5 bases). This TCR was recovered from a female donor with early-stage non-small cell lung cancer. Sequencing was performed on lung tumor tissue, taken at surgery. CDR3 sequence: CSVEGTFQGNTEAFF. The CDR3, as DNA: TGCAGCGTGGAAGGTACTTTTCAGGGAAACACTGAAGCTTTCTTT.